This T cell receptor beta chain was recovered during a study of OX40 agonist ivuxolimab in advanced cancers. About the research overall: Ivuxolimab, which patients received intravenously every 2 weeks, was dosed at 0.01 to 10 mg/kg. Overall study results and limits: Clonal expansion among partial responders at 0.1-3.0 mg/kg ranked near the lowest.

The method was immunoSEQ multiplex PCR; TCRdb's version includes in-frame clones alone and lacks a portion of them. The profile shows roughly 73,000 clones, around 90% of them singletons. Concerning this clone itself: Its antigen is undetermined.

Source: CD4+ or CD8+ T cells sorted from blood, taken in a trial of the OX40 agonist ivuxolimab. The clonotype was recovered from an adult with an advanced solid tumor such as melanoma, head and neck, liver or kidney cancer.

CDR3 in DNA: TGTGCCAGCAGCCCGCGGGACACCCAAGAGACCCAGTACTTC. Translated: CASSPRDTQETQYF. This sequence joins TRBV11-3 and TRBJ2-5; D is perhaps TRBD1 or TRBD2 (6 bases each). The CDR3 has 14 residues. V lost 5 bases and J 1 base, leaving 11 bases between the germline ends. Germline assignment: CDR1 SGHNT and CDR2 YENEEA.